This T cell receptor beta chain was obtained from a study of cytotoxic CD8 clonotypes in ibrutinib-treated CLL. Study in general: Patients: 11 to 12 relapsed/refractory, roughly 16 treatment-naive, 17 IGHV unmutated. The study's findings and limits: Clonality correlated strongly with circulating CD8+ T cells and exceeded age-matched healthy donors at baseline.

Frozen-stored PBMCs produced approximately 2 micrograms of genomic DNA for TCR beta libraries. Germline lookup yields CDR1 MDHEN and CDR2 SYDVKM. The CDR3 is 12 residues long. Trimming cost V 3 bases and J 13 bases, with 10 bases left between them. The intended depth for sequencing was 1 in 200,000 to 1 in 1 million T cells. TCRdb's table, derived via immunoSEQ multiplex PCR, lists solely in-frame clones and lacks some. The sample carries 45,000 to 55,000 clones, roughly 50% recorded once. This clone is medium-sized. Its antigen is currently unknown. The chain employs TRBV28 and TRBJ1-6; tentative D call: TRBD1 (5 bases). The sequence derives from a human donor with chronic lymphocytic leukemia. Specimen: PBMCs, collected after 12 months of ibrutinib treatment. The CDR3 DNA follows: TGTGCCAGCAGTTTGCTTCGGGGGCCCCTCCACTTT. Its translation: CASSLLRGPLHF.